The clone carrying this T cell receptor (beta chain) has more than one count but fewer than ten. The antigen is unknown. This sample is drawn from a study of T cells in Graves' hyperthyroidism and ophthalmopathy. Overall study: Peripheral blood was taken when the disease was first diagnosed, before any treatment began.

RNA transcripts were the template for amplifying TCR beta CDR3 regions. A first-round RT-PCR of the TCR CDR3 used the HTBI primer set. MiXCR, applied by TCRdb to the multiplex PCR reads, yields one record per CDR3 protein. The sample contains 500,000 to 650,000 distinct CDR3 sequences, more than 12% of which appear only once. V lost 6 bases to trimming and J lost 6 bases; unmatched junction nucleotides: 17. This CDR3 region has 16 residues. Germline loops: CDR1 DFQATT, CDR2 SNEGSKA (reference sequence). General observations from the study: Ophthalmopathy was told apart from stable hyperthyroidism by a 13 V-J model. Most thyroid-expanded clonotypes above 0.001 were also found in blood. Model predictions of ophthalmopathy came a median roughly 6.7 months before onset.

Sequenced sample: blood. This TCR came from a woman aged 45-59 years with Graves' ophthalmopathy. This chain joins TRBV20-1 and TRBJ2-1; TRBD2 matches at 7 bases. The CDR3, as DNA: TGCAGTGCCCACGGAATCGGGACTACCCCGAGCAATGAGCAGTTCTTC. Translating it yields CSAHGIGTTPSNEQFF.